These T cell receptor beta chains were read from a single sample in a study of identical twins. TCRdb re-derived calls from the 5' RACE reads in MiXCR, one entry per CDR3 protein. This table holds some 500,000 distinct CDR3 sequences, 13% to 15% found once. This same sample was also part of a study on yellow fever vaccine responses in identical twins.

The sample consisted of CD4+ T cells sorted from blood. These receptors came from a woman under 30 in good health. Both conserved end residues are part of each CDR3. Fields, in order: V gene, clone size, D gene, J gene, CDR3 DNA, CDR3 protein. D genes are given only for firm matches. Clone size appears in some rows only: once, few, many, or a class for an expanded clone.

TRBV15	many	-	TRBJ1-4	TGTGCCACCAGCAGAGATAAAGGGCGGATTAATGAAAAACTGTTTTTT	CATSRDKGRINEKLFF
TRBV12-3/TRBV12-4	-	-	TRBJ1-5	TGTGCCAGCAGTTTTACAGCTCAGCCCCAGCATTTT	CASSFTAQPQHF
TRBV6-5	many	-	TRBJ2-6	TGTGCCAGCAGTTACTCTTTGGTTACTGGGGCCAACGTCCTGACTTTC	CASSYSLVTGANVLTF
TRBV12-3/TRBV12-4	-	-	TRBJ2-2	TGTGCCAGCAGTTTAGTTGGGCGGGCGGGAAGGCCCGGGGAGCTGTTTTTT	CASSLVGRAGRPGELFF
TRBV7-2	many	-	TRBJ2-2	TGTGCCAGCAGCTTAGCAACTAGCTCTGGGGCCGGGGAGCTGTTTTTT	CASSLATSSGAGELFF
TRBV2	-	TRBD1	TRBJ2-5	TGTACCATCAGTTTGAAGTTGGGGACAGGGAAAGGAGGACGAGAGACCCAGTACTTC	CTISLKLGTGKGGRETQYF
TRBV12-3/TRBV12-4	few	-	TRBJ2-7	TGTGCCAGCAGTTTGTTTCGTACCTACGAGCAGTACTTC	CASSLFRTYEQYF
TRBV10-3	-	-	TRBJ1-2	TGTGCCATCAGTGACCCCGCTTACAGGGCGGATAACTATGGCTACACCTTC	CAISDPAYRADNYGYTF
TRBV5-1	-	-	TRBJ2-1	TGCGCCAGCAGCCAGCATAATATAAGACAGAGCTCCTACAATGAGCAGTTCTTC	CASSQHNIRQSSYNEQFF
TRBV7-9	few	-	TRBJ2-1	TGTGCCAGCAGCCCCTCCCGTTCCCGAGAGGTCGATGAGCAGTTCTTC	CASSPSRSREVDEQFF
TRBV5-1	few	-	TRBJ1-1	TGCGCCAGCAGCTTTCAGCACGCGAACACTGAAGCTTTCTTT	CASSFQHANTEAFF
TRBV11-1	-	TRBD1	TRBJ1-5	TGTGCCAGCAGCTTAGGGACAGGGGGACTCTATAGCAATCAGCCCCAGCATTTT	CASSLGTGGLYSNQPQHF
TRBV7-6	few	-	TRBJ2-3	TGTGCCAGCAGCCCCCGGGTGGGTTCAGCTAGCACAGATACGCAGTATTTT	CASSPRVGSASTDTQYF
TRBV11-3	many	-	TRBJ2-3	TGTGCCAGCAGCTTAGGGCAGGGAGAGGATACGCAGTATTTT	CASSLGQGEDTQYF
TRBV6-1	-	-	TRBJ2-7	TGTGCCAGCAGTCCCCCCAAGGGGGGAGCCTACGAGCAGTACTTC	CASSPPKGGAYEQYF
TRBV29-1	many	-	TRBJ2-3	TGCAGCGGGCAAAACACAGATACGCAGTATTTT	CSGQNTDTQYF
TRBV4-2	many	-	TRBJ2-1	TGTGCCAGCAGCCAAGCGTCGGGACGACTCCAGTTCTTC	CASSQASGRLQFF
TRBV18	many	TRBD2	TRBJ2-1	TGTGCCAGCTCACCACGGTCCGGGGGGTCCTACAATGAGCAGTTCTTC	CASSPRSGGSYNEQFF
TRBV7-9	few	-	TRBJ2-7	TGTGCCAGCAGCTTAGTAAGTAATTACGAGCAGTACTTC	CASSLVSNYEQYF
TRBV7-3	-	TRBD2	TRBJ2-5	TGTGCCAGCAGCTTACGCGGGGGGGCTAGTGAGACCCAGTACTTC	CASSLRGGASETQYF
TRBV7-9	-	TRBD2	TRBJ2-7	TGTGCCAGCAGTCCGGCGCACCCCGGGAGGGAGCAGTACTTC	CASSPAHPGREQYF
TRBV11-1	-	-	TRBJ2-3	TGTGCCAGCAGCCCCCGTACCGGGAAAGATACGCAGTATTTT	CASSPRTGKDTQYF
TRBV4-3	-	-	TRBJ1-2	TGCGCCAGCAGCCAAGGGGCAGGCCCGAACTATGGCTACACCTTC	CASSQGAGPNYGYTF
TRBV6-2/TRBV6-3	-	-	TRBJ2-2	TGTGCCAGCAGCCGGACCAACCGCGACGGGGAGCTGTTTTTT	CASSRTNRDGELFF
TRBV11-1	-	-	TRBJ1-6	TGTGCCAGCAGCTTTGCAGGGGATTCACCCCTCCACTTT	CASSFAGDSPLHF
TRBV12-3/TRBV12-4	-	TRBD2	TRBJ2-1	TGTGCCAGCAGCTCCTCTAGCGGGAGGGTAAATGAGCAGTTCTTC	CASSSSSGRVNEQFF
TRBV2	-	TRBD1	TRBJ2-7	TGTGCCGGGGGACAGTCCTACGAGCAGTACTTC	CAGGQSYEQYF
TRBV7-8	-	-	TRBJ2-5	TGTGCCAGCAGCCGGGACTCCCCCCAAGAGACCCAGTACTTC	CASSRDSPQETQYF
TRBV7-3	few	-	TRBJ2-7	TGTGCCAATCAGACGGCAATCACCCTCTACGAGCAGTACTTC	CANQTAITLYEQYF
TRBV30	many	-	TRBJ2-7	TGTGCCTGGAAAACAGGGTTTGAGCAGTACTTC	CAWKTGFEQYF
TRBV20-1	many	TRBD2	TRBJ2-4	TGCAGTGCTAGCATTACCGGGACTAGCGGGGGAGCCAAAAACATTCAGTACTTC	CSASITGTSGGAKNIQYF
TRBV20-1	few	TRBD2	TRBJ2-3	TGCAGTGCCACCCCTTTAGCGGGGGCTAAGGATACGCAGTATTTT	CSATPLAGAKDTQYF
TRBV18	-	-	TRBJ2-7	TGTGCCAGCTCAAAATTGTCCAGGCTAGCCGCCTACGAGCAGTACTTC	CASSKLSRLAAYEQYF
TRBV20-1	-	TRBD2	TRBJ2-1	TGCAGTGCTATTGGACTAGCGGGAACCTCTGAGCAGTTCTTC	CSAIGLAGTSEQFF
TRBV11-2	-	-	TRBJ1-1	TGTGCCAGCAGCCGAAATCAAGTGGGGGGCTGGGAGGCTGAAGCTTTCTTT	CASSRNQVGGWEAEAFF
TRBV6-5	-	-	TRBJ2-1	TGTGCCAGCGCCGACACATTCCATGAGCAGTTCTTC	CASADTFHEQFF
TRBV6-1	-	TRBD1	TRBJ2-7	TGTGCCAGCAGTGACACGGACAGGGTTTACGAGCAGTACTTC	CASSDTDRVYEQYF
TRBV2	-	-	TRBJ2-5	TGTGCCAGCAGTCGGAGAATCGGAGAGACCCAGTACTTC	CASSRRIGETQYF
TRBV20-1	-	-	TRBJ1-1	TGCAGTGCTAGTCCCACGTGGGGGGGTCTGAACACTGAAGCTTTCTTT	CSASPTWGGLNTEAFF
TRBV15	few	-	TRBJ2-1	TGTGCCACCAGCAGAGATCCCACGGCCCGTGGGAATGAGCAGTTCTTC	CATSRDPTARGNEQFF
TRBV20-1	few	-	TRBJ2-1	TGCAGTGCACTCTCTGCAGCGAATGAGCAGTTCTTC	CSALSAANEQFF
TRBV15	many	-	TRBJ2-1	TGTGCCACCAGTAGAGTCAGCGGCAATGAGCAGTTCTTC	CATSRVSGNEQFF
TRBV6-2/TRBV6-3	few	TRBD2	TRBJ2-2	TGTGCCAGCAGTGTGGCCGGGACTAGTCCTTCCGGGGAGCTGTTTTTT	CASSVAGTSPSGELFF
TRBV12-3/TRBV12-4	-	TRBD1	TRBJ1-5	TGTGCTAGCAGTTTGTCAGGGGGGAACAATCAGCCCCAGCATTTT	CASSLSGGNNQPQHF
TRBV28	-	-	TRBJ2-7	TGTGCCAGCAGTTTCCGATCAGGGAGCTCCTACGAGCAGTACTTC	CASSFRSGSSYEQYF
TRBV5-1	-	-	TRBJ1-4	TGCGCCAGCAGCTTGGATGGACTCAATGAAAAACTGTTTTTT	CASSLDGLNEKLFF
TRBV6-1	many	-	TRBJ1-6	TGTGCCAGCAGGGACAGCCACCTTAATAATTCACCCCTCCACTTT	CASRDSHLNNSPLHF
TRBV27	-	-	TRBJ2-5	TGTGCCAGCACTCTGAGGCGGGTCCAAGAGACCCAGTACTTC	CASTLRRVQETQYF
TRBV5-5	few	-	TRBJ2-1	TGTGCCAGCAGCCTCTGGGCGGGGAGCTCCTACAATGAGCAGTTCTTC	CASSLWAGSSYNEQFF
TRBV11-3	-	TRBD1	TRBJ2-1	TGTGCCAGCAGCTTAGGACAGGGGAAGTATGAGCAGTTCTTC	CASSLGQGKYEQFF
TRBV9	few	-	TRBJ1-2	TGTGCCAGCAGCCCAGAGGGGTCGGCTAACTATGGCTACACCTTC	CASSPEGSANYGYTF
TRBV20-1	once	TRBD1	TRBJ2-3	TGCAGTGCGCAGGCCGGGACAGGGGGCACAGATACGCAGTATTTT	CSAQAGTGGTDTQYF
TRBV7-8	-	-	TRBJ1-2	TGTGCCAGCAGCTTAGAACAGCCCTATGGCTACACCTTC	CASSLEQPYGYTF
TRBV5-4	-	TRBD2	TRBJ2-1	TGTGCCAGCGCCAACACAGCGGGAGGGGGTTCCTACAATGAGCAGTTCTTC	CASANTAGGGSYNEQFF
TRBV5-6	few	-	TRBJ2-2	TGTGCCAGCAGCGGATTTGGGGGCACCGGGGAGCTGTTTTTT	CASSGFGGTGELFF
TRBV7-9	-	-	TRBJ2-3	TGTGCCAGCAGCTCCGACCTAAGCACAGATACGCAGTATTTT	CASSSDLSTDTQYF
TRBV5-1	-	TRBD1	TRBJ2-3	TGCGCCAGCAGTACCGGGACAGGGGCCCCAGATACGCAGTATTTT	CASSTGTGAPDTQYF
TRBV20-1	few	-	TRBJ2-3	TGCAGTGCTTCCCACTCTAGCGGCACAGATACGCAGTATTTT	CSASHSSGTDTQYF